This T cell receptor beta chain was identified in a study of blood T cell repertoires in COVID-19. Repertoires were generated with immunoSEQ multiplex PCR, while TCRdb's copy carries only in-frame clones and drops some. The sample records about 120,000 clones, 86% being singletons. CDR1 SGDLS and CDR2 YYNGEE come from the germline V gene. This CDR3 region has 17 residues. The ends were cut back, 4 bases at V and 0 bases at J, with 16 bases in the middle. The specimen was peripheral blood. The TCR sequence derives from a man aged 35 to 55 with acute or convalescent COVID-19. V usage is TRBV9 and J usage is TRBJ1-4, with D unclear. CDR3 nucleotide sequence: TGTGCCAGCAGCCCCCGACCGACTGGAGCAACTAATGAAAAACTGTTTTTT. This sequence encodes CASSPRPTGATNEKLFF.